The 13 T cell receptor beta chains below come from one sample, sequenced in a study of Tregs in tolerant kidney transplant recipients. The repertoire was sequenced with immunoSEQ multiplex PCR; TCRdb's copy has only in-frame clones and lacks some. The sample records approximately 82,000 clones, 93% being singletons. Mixed chimerism was transient after nonmyeloablative marrow transplants from related graft donors. The input for sequencing was CD4+ T cells from blood (PBMCs), taken 12 months after the transplant. The receptors derive from a human patient who received a combined kidney and bone marrow transplant. The graft donor may account for some of the T cells.

The gene calls are TRBV28 and TRBJ2-3, with 9 bases that match TRBD2. In germline, CDR1 is MDHEN, CDR2 SYDVKM. The CDR3 totals 16 residues. J lost 3 bases, V lost 5 bases, and 9 bases had no gene match. The CDR3 protein is CASSALSGGGTDTQYF. CDR3 in DNA: TGTGCCAGCAGTGCCCTTAGCGGGGGTGGGACAGATACGCAGTATTTT.

This sequence joins TRBV5-4 and TRBJ2-5; maybe TRBD1 (7 bases). Germline V gene data show CDR1 as SGHNT and CDR2 as YYREEE (reference sequence). V was trimmed by 4 bases and J by 4 bases, leaving 11 bases between them. This CDR3 is 13 amino acids long. CDR3 sequence: CASSPRGVETQYF. The DNA of the CDR3 is TGTGCCAGCAGCCCCAGGGGGGTAGAGACCCAGTACTTC. The entire variable domain, with the rest obtained from reference TRBV5-4 and TRBJ2-5, is as follows: ETGVTQSPTHLIKTRGQQVTLRCSSQSGHNTVSWYQQALGQGPQFIFQYYREEENGRGNFPPRFSGLQFPNYSSELNVNALELDDSALYLCASSPRGVETQYFGPGTRLLVL.

A single count supports this clone. This chain connects TRBV5-6 to TRBJ1-2; maybe TRBD1 (6 bases). Germline-derived CDR1 and CDR2 are SGHDT and YYEEEE. V gave up 4 bases and J gave up 5 bases, with 12 bases separating them. The CDR3 has 13 amino acids. The DNA of the CDR3 is TGTGCCAGCAGCCCCGGACAGCAGTATGGCTACACCTTC. Protein product: CASSPGQQYGYTF.

This clone has a handful of counts. Within the sample, other DNA sequences also encode this same CDR3. The chain links TRBV10-3 to TRBJ1-6; 7 nucleotides align to TRBD1. CDR1 is ENHRY and CDR2 is SYGVKD in the germline V gene. The junction had 18 bases not matched to a gene; V was cut back by 11 bases and J by 8 bases. The CDR3 consists of 16 residues. The DNA of the CDR3 is TGTGCCGCATCGGCAGGGGGAATGTTGAGGGATTCACCCCTCCACTTT. It encodes CAASAGGMLRDSPLHF.

Comment on this clone: At one end, the junction sequence differs from germline, possibly due to a read error. The same CDR3 is also encoded by other DNA sequences in this sample. The CDR3 spells CATSRAGVGELFF. CDR3 bases: TGTGCCACCAGCAGAGCGGGGGTCGGGGAGCTGTTCTTT. This chain connects TRBV15 to TRBJ2-2; D perhaps matches TRBD2 (6 bases). Germline CDR1 reads LNHNV; CDR2 reads YYDKDF (reference sequence). The CDR3 is made up of 13 amino acids.

The CDR3 reads CASNRNGRYNEQFF. The CDR3 nucleotides are TGTGCCAGCAACCGGAACGGGAGATACAATGAGCAGTTCTTC. The chain uses TRBV28 and TRBJ2-1, with TRBD2 as a possible D gene (6 bases). This CDR3 region has 14 residues. V dropped 7 bases and J dropped 4 bases, with 14 bases sitting between them. Germline lookup yields CDR1 MDHEN and CDR2 SYDVKM.

This clone was detected only a few times. This chain joins TRBV16 and TRBJ1-1; the D gene is possibly TRBD1 (5 bases). V lost 4 bases and J 5 bases, leaving 11 bases between the germline ends. Germline CDR1 is KGHSY and CDR2 is FQNENV. This CDR3 contains 13 residues. The chain's CDR3 is CASSRPEGTEAFF. The CDR3 DNA reads as TGTGCCAGCAGCCGACCGGAGGGGACTGAAGCTTTCTTT.

This sequence joins TRBV4-3 and TRBJ1-2; 10 nucleotides align to TRBD1. J lost 7 bases, V lost 2 bases, and 1 base had no gene match. Germline values: CDR1 LGHNA, CDR2 YSLEER. This CDR3 contains 13 residues. The CDR3 reads CASSQRTGGGYTF. For the CDR3, the DNA is TGCGCCAGCAGCCAACGGACAGGGGGTGGCTACACCTTC.

The gene calls are TRBV6-5 and TRBJ2-5, with 7 nucleotides matching TRBD2. Trimming cost V 8 bases and J 0 bases; bases outside gene matches: 9. Germline V gene lookup returns CDR1 MNHEY and CDR2 SVGAGI. This CDR3 contains 15 residues. In DNA form, the CDR3 reads TGTGCCAGCCGCCGGTGGGGAGGGTACCAAGAGACCCAGTACTTC. Protein product: CASRRWGGYQETQYF.

On this clone itself: A junction boundary mismatches the germline segment, possibly from a read error. The same CDR3 also results from other DNA sequences found in this sample. This sequence joins TRBV7-3 and TRBJ1-6; D not resolved. The CDR3 consists of 14 residues. CDR1 SGHTA and CDR2 FQGTGA come from the germline V gene. CDR3: CASSLNSRNSPLHF. The CDR3 bases are TGTGCCAGCAGCTTAAATAGCCGCAATTCCCCCCTCCACTTT.

V is TRBV11-1 and J is TRBJ2-7; 9 bases are shared with TRBD1. The CDR3 sequence is 14 residues long. Germline lookup yields CDR1 SGHAT and CDR2 FQDESV (reference sequence). V shed 3 bases and J 3 bases; nucleotides not matched to a gene: 3. The CDR3 DNA reads TGTGCCAGCAGCTTCACAGGGGGCCTCTACGAGCAGTACTTC. It yields the protein CASSFTGGLYEQYF.

This chain joins TRBV19 and TRBJ2-7; 7 bases fit TRBD2. CDR1 and CDR2 from the germline V gene are LNHDA and SQIVND (reference sequence). The ends lost 7 bases at V and 4 bases at J; junction bases unmatched: 10. CDR3 size: 14 residues. CDR3 amino acids: CASKNSGLHYEQYF. The CDR3 nucleotides read TGTGCCAGTAAGAATAGCGGGCTCCATTACGAGCAGTACTTC.

The rearrangement uses TRBV5-4 and TRBJ1-5, with D perhaps matching TRBD1 (6 bases). CDR1 and CDR2 from the germline V gene are SGHNT and YYREEE (reference sequence). This CDR3 is built from 15 residues. Trimming left V 0 bases short and J 5 bases short, with 12 bases between. CDR3 sequence: CASSLGGGADQPQHF. In nucleotides, the CDR3 is TGTGCCAGCAGCTTGGGGGGGGGCGCGGATCAGCCCCAGCATTTT.